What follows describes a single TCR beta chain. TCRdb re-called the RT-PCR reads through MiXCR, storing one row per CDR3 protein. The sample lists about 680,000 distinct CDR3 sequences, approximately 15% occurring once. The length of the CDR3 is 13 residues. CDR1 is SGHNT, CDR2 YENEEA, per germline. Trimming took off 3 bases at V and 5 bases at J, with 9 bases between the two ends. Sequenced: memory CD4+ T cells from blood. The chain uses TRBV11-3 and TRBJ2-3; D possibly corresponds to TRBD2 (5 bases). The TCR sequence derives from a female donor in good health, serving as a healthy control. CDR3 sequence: CASSLGVIDTQYF. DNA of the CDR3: TGTGCCAGCAGCTTGGGAGTCATAGATACGCAGTATTTT.